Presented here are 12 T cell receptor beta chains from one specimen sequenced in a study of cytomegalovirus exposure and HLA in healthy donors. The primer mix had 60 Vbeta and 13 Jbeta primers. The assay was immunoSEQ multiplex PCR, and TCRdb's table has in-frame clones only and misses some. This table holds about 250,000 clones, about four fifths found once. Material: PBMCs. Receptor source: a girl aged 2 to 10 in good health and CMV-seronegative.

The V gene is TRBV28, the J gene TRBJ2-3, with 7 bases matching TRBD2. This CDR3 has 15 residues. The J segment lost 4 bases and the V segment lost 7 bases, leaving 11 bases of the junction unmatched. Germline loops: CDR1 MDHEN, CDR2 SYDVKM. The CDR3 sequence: CASNKQAGAADTQYF. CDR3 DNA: TGTGCCAGCAATAAACAGGCGGGAGCGGCAGATACGCAGTATTTT.

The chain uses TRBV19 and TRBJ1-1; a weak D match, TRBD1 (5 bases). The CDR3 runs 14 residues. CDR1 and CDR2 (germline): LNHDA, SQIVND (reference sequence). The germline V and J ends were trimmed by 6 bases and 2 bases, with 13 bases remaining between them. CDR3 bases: TGTGCCAGTAGGCCTAGGGGTGGAAACACTGAAGCTTTCTTT. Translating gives CASRPRGGNTEAFF.

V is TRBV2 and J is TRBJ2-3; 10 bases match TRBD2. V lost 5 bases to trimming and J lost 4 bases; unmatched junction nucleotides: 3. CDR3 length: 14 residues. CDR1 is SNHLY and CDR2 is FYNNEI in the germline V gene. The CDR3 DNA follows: TGTGCCAGCAGTTTAGCGGGAGGCTCAGATACGCAGTATTTT. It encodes CASSLAGGSDTQYF.

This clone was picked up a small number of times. The chain's CDR3 is CASSDLEVSPANTEAFF. CDR3 DNA: TGTGCCAGCAGCGACCTGGAGGTCTCGCCTGCTAACACTGAAGCTTTCTTT. The rearrangement links TRBV5-5 to TRBJ1-1; D gene ambiguous. V was shortened by 4 bases and J by 2 bases, with 21 bases between the two germline ends. The germline V gene encodes CDR1 SGHKS and CDR2 YYEKEE (reference sequence). The CDR3 length is 17 residues.

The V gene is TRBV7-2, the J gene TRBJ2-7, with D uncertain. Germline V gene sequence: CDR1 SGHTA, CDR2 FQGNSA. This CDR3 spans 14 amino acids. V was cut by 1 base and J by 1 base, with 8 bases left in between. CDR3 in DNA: TGTGCCAGCAGCTTAGTAATAGTATCCTACGAGCAGTACTTC. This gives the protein CASSLVIVSYEQYF.

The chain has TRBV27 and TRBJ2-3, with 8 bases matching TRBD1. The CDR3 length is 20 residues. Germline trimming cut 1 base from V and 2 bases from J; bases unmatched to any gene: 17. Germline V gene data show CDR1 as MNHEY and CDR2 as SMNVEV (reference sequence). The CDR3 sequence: CASSLFGQGARISHTDTQYF. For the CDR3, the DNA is TGTGCCAGCAGTTTATTTGGGCAGGGGGCACGTATTTCCCACACAGATACGCAGTATTTT.

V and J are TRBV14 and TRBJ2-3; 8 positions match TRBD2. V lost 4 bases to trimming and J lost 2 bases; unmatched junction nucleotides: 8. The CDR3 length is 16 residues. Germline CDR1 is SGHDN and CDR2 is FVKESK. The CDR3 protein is CASSPRTSLNTDTQYF. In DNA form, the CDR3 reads TGTGCCAGCAGCCCACGGACTAGCCTTAACACAGATACGCAGTATTTT.

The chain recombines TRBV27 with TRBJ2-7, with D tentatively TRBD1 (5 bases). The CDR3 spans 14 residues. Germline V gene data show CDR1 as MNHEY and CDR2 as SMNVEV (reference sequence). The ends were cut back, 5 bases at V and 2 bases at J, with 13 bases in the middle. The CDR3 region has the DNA TGTGCCAGCAGTAAAGACAGCTCCACCTACGAGCAGTACTTC. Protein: CASSKDSSTYEQYF.

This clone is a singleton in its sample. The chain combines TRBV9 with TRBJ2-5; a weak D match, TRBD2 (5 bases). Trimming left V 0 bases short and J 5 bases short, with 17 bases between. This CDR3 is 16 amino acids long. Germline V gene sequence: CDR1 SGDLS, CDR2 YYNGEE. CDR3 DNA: TGTGCCAGCAGCGTAGCGGCCGACTATCGGACGGAGACCCAGTACTTC. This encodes CASSVAADYRTETQYF.

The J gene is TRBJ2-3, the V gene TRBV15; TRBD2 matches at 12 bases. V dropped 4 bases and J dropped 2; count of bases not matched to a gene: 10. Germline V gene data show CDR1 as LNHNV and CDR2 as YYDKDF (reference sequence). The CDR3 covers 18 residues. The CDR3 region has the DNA TGTGCCACCAGCACCCACTCACTAGCGGGGGGTATCACAGATACGCAGTATTTT. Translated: CATSTHSLAGGITDTQYF.

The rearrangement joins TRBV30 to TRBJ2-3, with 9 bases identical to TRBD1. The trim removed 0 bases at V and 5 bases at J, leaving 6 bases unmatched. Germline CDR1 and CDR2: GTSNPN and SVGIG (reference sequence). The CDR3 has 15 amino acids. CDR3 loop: CAWSVTGGVGDTQYF. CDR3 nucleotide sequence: TGTGCCTGGAGTGTGACAGGGGGGGTCGGAGATACGCAGTATTTT.

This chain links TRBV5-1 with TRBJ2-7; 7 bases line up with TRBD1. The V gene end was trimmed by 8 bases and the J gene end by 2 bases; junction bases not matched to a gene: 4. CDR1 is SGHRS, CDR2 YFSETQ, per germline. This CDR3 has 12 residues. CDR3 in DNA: TGCGCCAGTGGACAGGAGCCCTACGAGCAGTACTTC. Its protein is CASGQEPYEQYF.